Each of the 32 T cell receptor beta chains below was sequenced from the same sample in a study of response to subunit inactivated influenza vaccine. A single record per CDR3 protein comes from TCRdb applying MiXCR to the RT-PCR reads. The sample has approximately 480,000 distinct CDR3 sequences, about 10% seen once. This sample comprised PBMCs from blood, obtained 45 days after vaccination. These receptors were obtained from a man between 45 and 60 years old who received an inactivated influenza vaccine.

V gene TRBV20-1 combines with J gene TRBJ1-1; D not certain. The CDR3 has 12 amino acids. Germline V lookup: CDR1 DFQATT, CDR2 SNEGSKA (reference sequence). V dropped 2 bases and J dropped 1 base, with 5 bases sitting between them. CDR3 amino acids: CSARSQNTEAFF. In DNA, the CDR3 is TGCAGTGCTAGAAGCCAGAACACTGAAGCTTTCTTT.

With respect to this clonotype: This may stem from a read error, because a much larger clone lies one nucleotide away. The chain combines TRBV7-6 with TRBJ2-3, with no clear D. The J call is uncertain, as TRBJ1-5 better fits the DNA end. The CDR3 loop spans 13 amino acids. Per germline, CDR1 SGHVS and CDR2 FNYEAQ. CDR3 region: CASSLGYTDTQHF. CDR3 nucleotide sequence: TGTGCCAGCAGCCTAGGGTACACAGATACGCAGCATTTT.

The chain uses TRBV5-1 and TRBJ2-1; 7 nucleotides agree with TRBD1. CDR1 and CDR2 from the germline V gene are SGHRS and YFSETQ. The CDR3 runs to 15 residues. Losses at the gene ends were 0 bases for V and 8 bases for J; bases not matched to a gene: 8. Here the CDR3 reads CASSLEPTGVDEQFF. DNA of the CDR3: TGCGCCAGCAGCTTGGAGCCCACAGGGGTGGATGAGCAGTTCTTC. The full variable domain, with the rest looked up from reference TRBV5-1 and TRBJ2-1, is KAGVTQTPRYLIKTRGQQVTLSCSPISGHRSVSWYQQTPGQGLQFLFEYFSETQRNKGNFPGRFSGRQFSNSRSEMNVSTLELGDSALYLCASSLEPTGVDEQFFGPGTRLTVL.

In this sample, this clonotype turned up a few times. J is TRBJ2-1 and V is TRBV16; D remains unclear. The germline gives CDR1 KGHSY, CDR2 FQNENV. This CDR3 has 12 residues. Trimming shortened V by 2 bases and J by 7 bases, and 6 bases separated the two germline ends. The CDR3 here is CASSQRANEQFF. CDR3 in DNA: TGTGCCAGCAGCCAAAGGGCGAATGAGCAGTTCTTC. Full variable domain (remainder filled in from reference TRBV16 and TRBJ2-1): GEEVAQTPKHLVRGEGQKAKLYCAPIKGHSYVFWYQQVLKNEFKFLISFQNENVFDETGMPKERFSAKCLPNSPCSLEIQATKLEDSAVYFCASSQRANEQFFGPGTRLTVL.

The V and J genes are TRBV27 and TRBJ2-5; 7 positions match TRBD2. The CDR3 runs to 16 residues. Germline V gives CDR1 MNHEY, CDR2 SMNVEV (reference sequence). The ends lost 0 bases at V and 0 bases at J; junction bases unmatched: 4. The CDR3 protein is CASSLSLADYQETQYF. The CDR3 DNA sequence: TGTGCCAGCAGTTTATCCCTAGCGGACTACCAAGAGACCCAGTACTTC.

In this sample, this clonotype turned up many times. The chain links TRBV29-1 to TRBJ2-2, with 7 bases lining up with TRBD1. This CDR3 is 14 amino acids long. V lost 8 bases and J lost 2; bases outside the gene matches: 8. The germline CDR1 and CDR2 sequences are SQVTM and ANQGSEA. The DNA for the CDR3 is TGCAGCATTCTAAGACAGGGAAACACCGGGGAGCTGTTTTTT. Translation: CSILRQGNTGELFF.

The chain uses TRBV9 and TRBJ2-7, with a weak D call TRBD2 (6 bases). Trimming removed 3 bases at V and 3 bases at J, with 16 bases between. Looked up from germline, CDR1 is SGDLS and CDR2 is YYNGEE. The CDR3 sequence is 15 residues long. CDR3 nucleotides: TGTGCCAGCAGCGAGAGCCGGGACTCCTACTACGAGCAGTACTTC. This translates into CASSESRDSYYEQYF.

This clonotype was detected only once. For the CDR3, the DNA is TGCAGCGACGGACGAGCGGGTGGGGAGCAGTACTTC. The encoded protein is CSDGRAGGEQYF. V is TRBV29-1 and J is TRBJ2-7; D might be TRBD2 (6 bases). Trimming removed 7 bases from V and 7 bases from J, with 17 bases in between. CDR3 size: 12 residues. CDR1 SQVTM and CDR2 ANQGSEA come from the germline V gene.

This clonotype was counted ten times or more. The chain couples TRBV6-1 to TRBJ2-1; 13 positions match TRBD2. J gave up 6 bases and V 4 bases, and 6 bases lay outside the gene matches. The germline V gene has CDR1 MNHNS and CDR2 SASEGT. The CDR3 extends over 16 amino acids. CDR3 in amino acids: CASSGGLAGVGNEQFF. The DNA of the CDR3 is TGTGCCAGCAGTGGAGGACTAGCGGGGGTAGGCAATGAGCAGTTCTTC.

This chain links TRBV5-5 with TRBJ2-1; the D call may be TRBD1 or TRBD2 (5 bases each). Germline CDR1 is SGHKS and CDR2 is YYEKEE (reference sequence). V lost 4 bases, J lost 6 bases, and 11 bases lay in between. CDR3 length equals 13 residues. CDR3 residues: CASSPGRFNEQFF. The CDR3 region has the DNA TGTGCCAGCAGCCCGGGACGGTTCAATGAGCAGTTCTTC.

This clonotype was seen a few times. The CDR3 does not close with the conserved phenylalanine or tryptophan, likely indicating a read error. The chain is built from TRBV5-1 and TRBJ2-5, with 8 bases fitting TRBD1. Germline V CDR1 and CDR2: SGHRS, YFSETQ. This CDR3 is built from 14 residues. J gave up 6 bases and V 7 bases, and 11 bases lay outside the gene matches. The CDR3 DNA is TGCGCCAGCTGCGAGCCAGGGGGCAAGCAGACCCAGTACCTC. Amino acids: CASCEPGGKQTQYL.

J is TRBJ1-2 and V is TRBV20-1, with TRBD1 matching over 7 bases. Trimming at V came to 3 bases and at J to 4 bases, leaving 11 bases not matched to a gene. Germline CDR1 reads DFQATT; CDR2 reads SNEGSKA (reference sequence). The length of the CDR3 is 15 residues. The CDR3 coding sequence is TGCAGTGCTAGGATCCCTGGGACAGCTCTCTATGGCTACACCTTC. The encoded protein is CSARIPGTALYGYTF.

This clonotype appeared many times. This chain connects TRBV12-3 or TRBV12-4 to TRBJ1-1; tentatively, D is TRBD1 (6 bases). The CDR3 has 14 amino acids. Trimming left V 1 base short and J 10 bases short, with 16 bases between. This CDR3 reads CASSLDVRGSGAFF. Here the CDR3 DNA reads TGTGCCAGCAGTTTAGACGTCAGGGGATCAGGAGCTTTCTTT.

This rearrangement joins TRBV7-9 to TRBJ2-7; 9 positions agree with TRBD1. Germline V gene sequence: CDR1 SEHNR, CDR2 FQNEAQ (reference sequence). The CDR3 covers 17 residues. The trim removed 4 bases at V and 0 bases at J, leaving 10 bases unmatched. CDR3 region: CASSYLGQGGLSYEQYF. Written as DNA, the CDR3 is TGTGCCAGCAGCTACTTGGGACAGGGAGGCCTCTCCTACGAGCAGTACTTC. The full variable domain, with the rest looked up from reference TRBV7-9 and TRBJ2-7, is DTGVSQNPRHKITKRGQNVTFRCDPISEHNRLYWYRQTLGQGPEFLTYFQNEAQLEKSRLLSDRFSAERPKGSFSTLEIQRTEQGDSAMYLCASSYLGQGGLSYEQYFGPGTRLTVT.

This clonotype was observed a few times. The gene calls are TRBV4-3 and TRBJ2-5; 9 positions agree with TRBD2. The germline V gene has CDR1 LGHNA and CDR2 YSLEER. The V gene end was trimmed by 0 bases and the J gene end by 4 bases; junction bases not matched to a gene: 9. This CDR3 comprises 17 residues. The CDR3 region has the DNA TGCGCCAGCAGCCAAGATAGGAGCGGGGGGCCACTAGAGACCCAGTACTTC. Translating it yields CASSQDRSGGPLETQYF.

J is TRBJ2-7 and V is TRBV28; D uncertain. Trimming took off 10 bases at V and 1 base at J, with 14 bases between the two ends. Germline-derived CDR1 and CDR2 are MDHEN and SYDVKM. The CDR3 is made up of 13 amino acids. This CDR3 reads CATRTSSSYEQYF. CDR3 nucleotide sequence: TGTGCCACACGGACGTCGTCTTCCTACGAGCAGTACTTC.

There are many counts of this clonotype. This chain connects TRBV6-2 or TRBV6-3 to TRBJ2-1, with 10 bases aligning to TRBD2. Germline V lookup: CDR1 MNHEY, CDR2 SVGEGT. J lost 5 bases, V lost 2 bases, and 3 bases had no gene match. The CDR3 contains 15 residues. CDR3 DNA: TGTGCCAGCAGTTACGGGACTAGCGCGCACAATGAGCAGTTCTTC. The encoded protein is CASSYGTSAHNEQFF.

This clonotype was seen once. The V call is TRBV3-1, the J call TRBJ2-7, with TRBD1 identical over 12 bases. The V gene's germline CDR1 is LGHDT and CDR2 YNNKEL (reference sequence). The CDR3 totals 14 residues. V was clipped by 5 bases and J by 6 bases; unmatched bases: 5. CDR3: CASSWGQGASEQYF. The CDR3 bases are TGTGCCAGCAGCTGGGGACAGGGGGCGTCCGAGCAGTACTTC.

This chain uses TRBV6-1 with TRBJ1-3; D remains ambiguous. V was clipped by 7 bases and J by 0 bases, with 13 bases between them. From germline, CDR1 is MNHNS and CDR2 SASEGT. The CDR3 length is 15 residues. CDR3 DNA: TGTGCCAGCACCTTATCTTATACCTCTGGAAACACCATATATTTT. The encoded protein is CASTLSYTSGNTIYF.

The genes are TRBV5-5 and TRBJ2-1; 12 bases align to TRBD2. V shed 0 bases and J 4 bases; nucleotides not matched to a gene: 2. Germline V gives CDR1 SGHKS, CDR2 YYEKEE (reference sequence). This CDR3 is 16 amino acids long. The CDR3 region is CASSLGLAGEYNEQFF. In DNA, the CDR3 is TGTGCCAGCAGCTTGGGACTAGCGGGAGAGTACAATGAGCAGTTCTTC.

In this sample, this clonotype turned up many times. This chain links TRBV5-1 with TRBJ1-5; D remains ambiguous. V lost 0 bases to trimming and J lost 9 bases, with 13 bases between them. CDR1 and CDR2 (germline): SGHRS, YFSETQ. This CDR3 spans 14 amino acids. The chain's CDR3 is CASSLEPEAGPQHF. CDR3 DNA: TGCGCCAGCAGCTTGGAGCCTGAAGCAGGGCCCCAGCATTTT.

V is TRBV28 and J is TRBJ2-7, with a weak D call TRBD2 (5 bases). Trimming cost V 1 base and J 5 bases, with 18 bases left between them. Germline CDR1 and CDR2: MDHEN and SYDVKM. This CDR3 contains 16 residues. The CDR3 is CASSLYGVSGGHEQYF. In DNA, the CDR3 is TGTGCCAGCAGTTTATATGGAGTCAGCGGTGGGCACGAGCAGTACTTC.

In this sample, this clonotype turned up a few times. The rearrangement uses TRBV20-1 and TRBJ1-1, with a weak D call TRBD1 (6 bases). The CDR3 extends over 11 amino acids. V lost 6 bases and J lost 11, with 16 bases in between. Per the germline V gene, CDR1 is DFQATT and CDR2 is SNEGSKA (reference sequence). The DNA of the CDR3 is TGCAGTGCAGAGCAGGGGATAGAGGCTTTCTTT. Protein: CSAEQGIEAFF.

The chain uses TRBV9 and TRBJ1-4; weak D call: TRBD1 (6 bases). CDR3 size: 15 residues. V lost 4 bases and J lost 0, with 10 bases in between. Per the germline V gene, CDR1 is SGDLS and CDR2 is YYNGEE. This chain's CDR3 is CASSWTASTNEKLFF. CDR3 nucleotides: TGTGCCAGCAGCTGGACAGCCTCAACTAATGAAAAACTGTTTTTT.

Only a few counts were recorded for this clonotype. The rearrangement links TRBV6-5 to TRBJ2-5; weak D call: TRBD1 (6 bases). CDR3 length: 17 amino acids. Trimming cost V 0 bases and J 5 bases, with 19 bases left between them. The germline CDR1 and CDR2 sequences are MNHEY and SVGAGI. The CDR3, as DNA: TGTGCCAGCAGTTACTCGATCCAAAACAGGGATCGGGAGACCCAGTACTTC. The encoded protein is CASSYSIQNRDRETQYF.

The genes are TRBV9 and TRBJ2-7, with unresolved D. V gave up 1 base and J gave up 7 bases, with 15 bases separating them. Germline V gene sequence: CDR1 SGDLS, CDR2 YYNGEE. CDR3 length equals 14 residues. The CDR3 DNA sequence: TGTGCCAGCAGCGTAACTGTTTCGGGTCGAGAGCAGTACTTC. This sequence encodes CASSVTVSGREQYF.

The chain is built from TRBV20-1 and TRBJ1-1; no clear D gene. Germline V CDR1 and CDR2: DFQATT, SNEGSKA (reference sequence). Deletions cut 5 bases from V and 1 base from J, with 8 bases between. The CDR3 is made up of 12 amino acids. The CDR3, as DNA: TGCAGTGCTCAGACTCCGAACACTGAAGCTTTCTTT. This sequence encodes CSAQTPNTEAFF.

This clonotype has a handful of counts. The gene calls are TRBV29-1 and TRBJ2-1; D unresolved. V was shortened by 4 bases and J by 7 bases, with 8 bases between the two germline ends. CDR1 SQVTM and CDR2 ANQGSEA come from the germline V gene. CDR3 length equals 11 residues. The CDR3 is CSVAEVNEQFF. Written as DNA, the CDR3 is TGCAGCGTTGCAGAGGTGAATGAGCAGTTCTTC.

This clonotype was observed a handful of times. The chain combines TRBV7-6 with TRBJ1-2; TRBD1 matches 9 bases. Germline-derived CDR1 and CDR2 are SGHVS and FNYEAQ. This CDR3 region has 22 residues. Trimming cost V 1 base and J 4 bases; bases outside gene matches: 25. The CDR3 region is CASSLEFGTGKSGPVSLYGYTF. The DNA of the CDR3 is TGTGCCAGCAGCTTAGAGTTTGGGACAGGGAAAAGCGGGCCTGTGAGCCTCTATGGCTACACCTTC.

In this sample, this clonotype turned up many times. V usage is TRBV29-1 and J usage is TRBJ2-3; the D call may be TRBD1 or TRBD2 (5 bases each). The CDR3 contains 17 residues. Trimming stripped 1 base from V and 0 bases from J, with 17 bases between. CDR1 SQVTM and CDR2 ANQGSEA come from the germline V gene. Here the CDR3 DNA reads TGCAGCGTTGAAGGGGCTCCACTAGGGGATAGCACAGATACGCAGTATTTT. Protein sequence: CSVEGAPLGDSTDTQYF.

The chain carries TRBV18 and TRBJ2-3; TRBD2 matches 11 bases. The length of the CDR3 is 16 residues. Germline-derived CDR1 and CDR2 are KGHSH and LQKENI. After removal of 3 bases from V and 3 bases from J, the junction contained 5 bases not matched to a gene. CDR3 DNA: TGTGCCAGCTCACCTCTAGCGGGGGGATTGACAGATACGCAGTATTTT. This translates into CASSPLAGGLTDTQYF.

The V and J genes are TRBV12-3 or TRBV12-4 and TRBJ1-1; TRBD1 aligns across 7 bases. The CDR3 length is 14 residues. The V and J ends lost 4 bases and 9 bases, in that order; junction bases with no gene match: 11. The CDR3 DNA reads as TGTGCCAGCAGTTATAGGGAGGGGGCGGGGAAAGCTTTCTTT. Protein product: CASSYREGAGKAFF.